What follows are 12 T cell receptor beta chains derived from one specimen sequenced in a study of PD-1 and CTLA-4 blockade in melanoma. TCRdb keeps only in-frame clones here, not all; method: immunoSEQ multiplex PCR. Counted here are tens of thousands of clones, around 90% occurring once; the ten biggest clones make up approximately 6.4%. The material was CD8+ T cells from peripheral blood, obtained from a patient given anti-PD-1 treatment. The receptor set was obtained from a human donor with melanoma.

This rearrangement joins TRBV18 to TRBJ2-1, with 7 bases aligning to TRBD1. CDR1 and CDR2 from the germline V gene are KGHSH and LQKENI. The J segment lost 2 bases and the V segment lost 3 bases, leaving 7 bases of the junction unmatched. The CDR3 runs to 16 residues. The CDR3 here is CASSPLTGNPYNEQFF. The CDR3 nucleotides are TGTGCCAGCTCACCCTTGACAGGGAATCCCTACAATGAGCAGTTCTTC.

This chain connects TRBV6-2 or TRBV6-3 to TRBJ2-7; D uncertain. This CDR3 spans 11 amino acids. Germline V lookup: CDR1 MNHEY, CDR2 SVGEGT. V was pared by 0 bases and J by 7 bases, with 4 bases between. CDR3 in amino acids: CASSYSGEQYF. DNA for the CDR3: TGTGCCAGCAGTTACTCAGGGGAGCAGTACTTC.

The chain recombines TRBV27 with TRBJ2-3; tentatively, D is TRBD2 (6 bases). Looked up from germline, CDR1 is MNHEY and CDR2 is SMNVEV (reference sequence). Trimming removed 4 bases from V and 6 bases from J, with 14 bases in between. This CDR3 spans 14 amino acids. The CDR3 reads CASSSINRGDTQYF. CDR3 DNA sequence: TGTGCCAGCAGTTCTATTAACCGGGGGGATACGCAGTATTTT.

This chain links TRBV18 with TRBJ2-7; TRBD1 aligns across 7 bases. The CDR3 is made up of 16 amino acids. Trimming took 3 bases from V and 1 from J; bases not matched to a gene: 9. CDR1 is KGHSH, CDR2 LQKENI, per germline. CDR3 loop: CASSPSDRVSSYEQYF. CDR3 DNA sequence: TGTGCCAGCTCACCTTCCGACAGGGTTTCATCCTACGAGCAGTACTTC. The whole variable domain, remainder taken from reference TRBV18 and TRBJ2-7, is NAGVMQNPRHLVRRRGQEARLRCSPMKGHSHVYWYRQLPEEGLKFMVYLQKENIIDESGMPKERFSAEFPKEGPSILRIQQVVRGDSAAYFCASSPSDRVSSYEQYFGPGTRLTVT.

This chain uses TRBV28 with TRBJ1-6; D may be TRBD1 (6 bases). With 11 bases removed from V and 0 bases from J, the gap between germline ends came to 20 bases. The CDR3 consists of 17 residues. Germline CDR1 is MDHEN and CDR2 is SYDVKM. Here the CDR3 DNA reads TGTGCCGGCAAAGGGGGGTCTAAGAGCTCCTATAATTCACCCCTCCACTTT. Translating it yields CAGKGGSKSSYNSPLHF.

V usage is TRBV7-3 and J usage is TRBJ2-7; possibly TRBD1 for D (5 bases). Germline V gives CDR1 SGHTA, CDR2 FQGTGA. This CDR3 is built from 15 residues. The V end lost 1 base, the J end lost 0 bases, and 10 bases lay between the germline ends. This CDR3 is CASSLSPDSSYEQYF. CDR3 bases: TGTGCCAGCAGCTTAAGCCCCGACAGCTCCTACGAGCAGTACTTC. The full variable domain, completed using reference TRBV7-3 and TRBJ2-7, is GAGVSQTPSNKVTEKGKYVELRCDPISGHTALYWYRQSLGQGPEFLIYFQGTGAADDSGLPNDRFFAVRPEGSVSTLKIQRTERGDSAVYLCASSLSPDSSYEQYFGPGTRLTVT.

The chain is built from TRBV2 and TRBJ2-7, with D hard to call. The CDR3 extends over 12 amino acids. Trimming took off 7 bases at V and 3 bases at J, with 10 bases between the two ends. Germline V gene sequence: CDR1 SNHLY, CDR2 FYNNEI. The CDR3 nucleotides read TGTGCCAGCATGGCAGGAGTCTACGAGCAGTACTTC. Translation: CASMAGVYEQYF.

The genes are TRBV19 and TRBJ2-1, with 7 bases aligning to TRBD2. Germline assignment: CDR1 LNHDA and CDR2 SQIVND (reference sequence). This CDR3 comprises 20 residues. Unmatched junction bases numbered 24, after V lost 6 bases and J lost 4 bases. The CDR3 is CASSIWGLGTTVSSYNEQFF. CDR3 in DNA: TGTGCCAGTAGCATTTGGGGCCTCGGGACTACGGTTTCCTCATACAATGAGCAGTTCTTC.

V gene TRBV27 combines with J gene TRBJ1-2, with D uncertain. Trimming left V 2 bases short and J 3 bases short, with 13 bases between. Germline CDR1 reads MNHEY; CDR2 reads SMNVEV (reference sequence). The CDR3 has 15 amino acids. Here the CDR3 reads CASSLNGLVHYGYTF. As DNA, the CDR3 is TGTGCCAGCAGTTTAAATGGTCTAGTTCACTATGGCTACACCTTC.

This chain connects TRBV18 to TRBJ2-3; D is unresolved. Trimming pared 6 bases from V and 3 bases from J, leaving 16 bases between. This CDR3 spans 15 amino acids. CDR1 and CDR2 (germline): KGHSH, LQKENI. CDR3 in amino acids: CASSVTTLPTDTQYF. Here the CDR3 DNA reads TGTGCCAGCTCCGTAACCACGCTACCTACAGATACGCAGTATTTT.

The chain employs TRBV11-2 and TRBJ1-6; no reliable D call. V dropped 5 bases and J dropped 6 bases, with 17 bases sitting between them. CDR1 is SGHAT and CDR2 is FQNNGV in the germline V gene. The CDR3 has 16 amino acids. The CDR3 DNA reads TGTGCCAGCAGCCAGGAAGATGAAAACCTTAATTCACCCCTCCACTTT. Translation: CASSQEDENLNSPLHF.

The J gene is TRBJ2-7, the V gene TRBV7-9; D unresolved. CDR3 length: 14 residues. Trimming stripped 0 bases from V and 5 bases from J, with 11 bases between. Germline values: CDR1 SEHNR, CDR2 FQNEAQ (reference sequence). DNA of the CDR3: TGTGCCAGCAGCTTAGCCCCGTCTGGGAACGAGCAGTACTTC. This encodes CASSLAPSGNEQYF. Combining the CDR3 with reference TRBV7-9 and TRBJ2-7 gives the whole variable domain DTGVSQNPRHKITKRGQNVTFRCDPISEHNRLYWYRQTLGQGPEFLTYFQNEAQLEKSRLLSDRFSAERPKGSFSTLEIQRTEQGDSAMYLCASSLAPSGNEQYFGPGTRLTVT.